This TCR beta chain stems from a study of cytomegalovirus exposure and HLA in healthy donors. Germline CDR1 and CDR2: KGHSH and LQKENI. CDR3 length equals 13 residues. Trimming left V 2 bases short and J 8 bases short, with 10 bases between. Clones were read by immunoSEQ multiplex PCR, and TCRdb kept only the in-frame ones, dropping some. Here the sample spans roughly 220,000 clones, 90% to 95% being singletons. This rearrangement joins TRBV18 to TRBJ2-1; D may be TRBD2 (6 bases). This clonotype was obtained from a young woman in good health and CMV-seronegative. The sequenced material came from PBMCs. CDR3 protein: CASSPKEGYEQFF. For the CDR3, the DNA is TGTGCCAGCTCACCAAAGGAGGGCTATGAGCAGTTCTTC.